This TCR beta chain is from a study of blood T cell repertoires in COVID-19. Looking at the study overall: From the United States, Italy and Spain came samples of acute and convalescent COVID-19. Sample material is recorded as cDNA or gDNA derived from T cells, B-cell-depleted T cells, or PBMCs.

As processed by the authors: By means of reference gene primer amplification, nucleated cell counts were estimated. TCRdb's copy holds only in-frame clones and misses some; the assay was immunoSEQ multiplex PCR. That table supplies the V and J calls and clone size; D and trimming were determined from the DNA. The sample lists approximately 82,000 clones, about four fifths occurring once. This clone was picked up a small number of times. Material: peripheral blood. The sequence derives from a woman between 55 and 75 years old with acute or convalescent COVID-19.

CDR3 in amino acids: CASSLLTGVGYGYTF. The CDR3, as DNA: TGTGCCAGCAGCTTGTTGACAGGAGTGGGCTATGGCTACACCTTC. The rearrangement links TRBV7-2 to TRBJ1-2; D is possibly TRBD1 (6 bases). This CDR3 spans 15 amino acids. CDR1 and CDR2 from the germline V gene are SGHTA and FQGNSA. Trimming took off 3 bases at V and 4 bases at J, with 15 bases between the two ends.